One and the same sample provided the 9 T cell receptor beta chains below, sequenced in a study of radiotherapy plus CTLA-4 blockade in lung cancer (dated by TCRdb to the late 2010s). The library was generated by the immunoSEQ multiplex PCR assay. TCRdb obtained this table from immuneACCESS and retained in-frame rearrangements with V and J assigned. These tables miss some clones; where compared with another copy, unresolved V genes account for less than half of the shortfall, and the remainder is unexplained. The sample table holds roughly 93,000 clones, of which approximately 78% were seen once. The leading ten clones occupy about 3.5% of the sample. The material sequenced was peripheral blood, taken from a patient treated with radiotherapy plus ipilimumab. The receptor source for this set is a human donor with non-small cell lung cancer who had a partial response to radiotherapy plus ipilimumab.

This clone was seen just once. This chain links TRBV18 with TRBJ2-7, with D possibly matching TRBD1 (5 bases). Germline V gene sequence: CDR1 KGHSH, CDR2 LQKENI. With 0 bases removed from V and 7 bases from J, the gap between germline ends came to 19 bases. This CDR3 is built from 16 residues. This CDR3 is CASSPPVGRALGEQYF. CDR3 in DNA: TGTGCCAGCTCACCACCGGTCGGCAGGGCGTTGGGGGAGCAGTACTTC.

This sequence joins TRBV7-2 and TRBJ2-3, with D unresolved. CDR1 is SGHTA and CDR2 is FQGNSA in the germline V gene. CDR3 length equals 14 residues. Trimming removed 3 bases at V and 7 bases at J, with 14 bases between. CDR3 in amino acids: CASSFSRALYTQYF. The CDR3 bases are TGTGCCAGCAGCTTCTCCCGAGCGCTGTATACGCAGTATTTT. Full variable domain (rest looked up from reference TRBV7-2 and TRBJ2-3): GAGVSQSPSNKVTEKGKDVELRCDPISGHTALYWYRQSLGQGLEFLIYFQGNSAPDKSGLPSDRFSAERTGGSVSTLTIQRTQQEDSAVYLCASSFSRALYTQYFGPGTRLTVL.

This clone was counted once. The genes are TRBV29-1 and TRBJ2-3; D is possibly TRBD2 (7 bases). The CDR3 runs to 15 residues. Trimming removed 7 bases from V and 6 bases from J, with 23 bases in between. CDR1 SQVTM and CDR2 ANQGSEA come from the germline V gene. The CDR3 DNA reads TGCAGCGGGACCCGGTTTAGGGGGGAGGGGGATACGCAGTATTTT. This translates into CSGTRFRGEGDTQYF.

V is TRBV28 and J is TRBJ1-5, with D perhaps matching TRBD1 (6 bases). Germline V gives CDR1 MDHEN, CDR2 SYDVKM. V was trimmed by 7 bases and J by 7 bases, leaving 17 bases between them. This CDR3 has 14 residues. The CDR3 coding sequence is TGTGCCAGCAACATCAGGGGTGCCGGGCAGCCCCAGCATTTT. Amino acids: CASNIRGAGQPQHF.

This chain connects TRBV10-3 to TRBJ1-1; tentatively, D is TRBD1 (5 bases). The V end lost 4 bases, the J end lost 0 bases, and 12 bases lay between the germline ends. The length of the CDR3 is 15 residues. The germline gives CDR1 ENHRY, CDR2 SYGVKD. For the CDR3, the DNA is TGTGCCATCAGTGTGAATGCGGGGCTGAACACTGAAGCTTTCTTT. Amino acids: CAISVNAGLNTEAFF.

This clone was recorded once. In nucleotides, the CDR3 is TGCAGCGTTGAACGCGGGAGGGCCAGTGAGCAGTTCTTC. Encoded protein: CSVERGRASEQFF. The chain links TRBV29-1 to TRBJ2-1; 9 nucleotides align to TRBD2. V gave up 2 bases and J gave up 9 bases; unmatched junction bases: 5. Germline lookup yields CDR1 SQVTM and CDR2 ANQGSEA. The CDR3 loop spans 13 amino acids.

The chain joins TRBV28 to TRBJ2-1; 9 bases are a match to TRBD2. Trimming at V came to 8 bases and at J to 7 bases, leaving 6 bases not matched to a gene. CDR1 and CDR2 (germline): MDHEN, SYDVKM. The CDR3 spans 13 residues. CDR3: CASRTSAVNEQFF. The CDR3 coding sequence is TGTGCCAGCCGGACTAGCGCGGTAAATGAGCAGTTCTTC.

The sample holds a few counts of this clone. V gene TRBV5-1 combines with J gene TRBJ2-4; the D gene is possibly TRBD1 (6 bases). Germline V gene lookup returns CDR1 SGHRS and CDR2 YFSETQ. V lost 4 bases to trimming and J lost 8 bases, with 16 bases between them. The CDR3 is 14 residues long. The CDR3 coding sequence is TGCGCCAGCAGCGCATGGACAGCGCGGGACATTCAGTACTTC. This sequence encodes CASSAWTARDIQYF.

This clone was found a few times. CDR3 protein: CASSSSGKSNQPQHF. The CDR3, as DNA: TGTGCCAGCTCAAGTTCAGGGAAAAGCAATCAGCCCCAGCATTTT. The chain combines TRBV18 with TRBJ1-5, with a possible D match to TRBD1 (5 bases). V was trimmed by 5 bases and J by 1 base, leaving 12 bases between them. The V gene's germline CDR1 is KGHSH and CDR2 LQKENI. This CDR3 is 15 amino acids long.